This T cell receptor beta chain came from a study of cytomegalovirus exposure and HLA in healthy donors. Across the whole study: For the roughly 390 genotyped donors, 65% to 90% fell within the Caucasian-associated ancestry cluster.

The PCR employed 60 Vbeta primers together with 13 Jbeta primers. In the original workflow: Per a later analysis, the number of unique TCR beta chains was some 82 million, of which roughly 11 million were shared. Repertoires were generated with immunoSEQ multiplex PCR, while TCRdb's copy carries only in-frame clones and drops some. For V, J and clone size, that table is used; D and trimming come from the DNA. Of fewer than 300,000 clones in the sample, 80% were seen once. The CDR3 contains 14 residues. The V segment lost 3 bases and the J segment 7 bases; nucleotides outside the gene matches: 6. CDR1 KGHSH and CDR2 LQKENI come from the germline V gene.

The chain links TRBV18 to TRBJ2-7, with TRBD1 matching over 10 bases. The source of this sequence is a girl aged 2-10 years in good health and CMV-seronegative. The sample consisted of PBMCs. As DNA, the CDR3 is TGTGCCAGCTCACCCTCGGGACAGGGGAAGGAGCAGTACTTC. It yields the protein CASSPSGQGKEQYF.